The entry that follows covers one T cell receptor beta chain sequence. Its antigen is not identified. Germline loops: CDR1 MNHNY, CDR2 SVGAGI (reference sequence). The CDR3 is 12 amino acids. Deletions cut 5 bases from V and 8 bases from J, with 12 bases between. This record comes from a study of human versus mouse CDR3 diversity and MHC coevolution. Turning to the study itself: immunoSEQ was reported to reach one in 200,000 T cells sensitivity. Findings and caveats of the study: Mice had fewer CDR3 deletions and insertions than humans on average.

Method: immunoSEQ multiplex PCR; TCRdb's copy keeps in-frame clones and lacks some. The data contain tens of thousands of clones, roughly 93% of them singletons. The chain recombines TRBV6-6 with TRBJ1-1; D is perhaps TRBD1 (6 bases). The clonotype comes from a person between 60 and 69 years old in good health. Source material: naive CD4+ T cells from blood. Documented subset: CD45RO-negative CD62L-positive naive CD4 T cells. The CDR3 protein is CASSTQGTEAFF. CDR3 DNA: TGTGCCAGCAGTACACAGGGAACGGAAGCTTTCTTT.